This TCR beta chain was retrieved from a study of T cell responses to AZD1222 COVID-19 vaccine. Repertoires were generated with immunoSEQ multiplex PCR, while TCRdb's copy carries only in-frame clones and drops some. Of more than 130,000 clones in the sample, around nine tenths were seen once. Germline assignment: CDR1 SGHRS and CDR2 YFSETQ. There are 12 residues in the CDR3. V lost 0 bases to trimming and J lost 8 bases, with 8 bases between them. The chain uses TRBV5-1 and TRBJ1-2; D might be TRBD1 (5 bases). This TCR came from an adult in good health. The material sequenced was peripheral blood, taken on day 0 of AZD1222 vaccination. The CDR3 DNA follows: TGCGCCAGCAGCTTGGGCGGGGACGGCTACACCTTC. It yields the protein CASSLGGDGYTF.